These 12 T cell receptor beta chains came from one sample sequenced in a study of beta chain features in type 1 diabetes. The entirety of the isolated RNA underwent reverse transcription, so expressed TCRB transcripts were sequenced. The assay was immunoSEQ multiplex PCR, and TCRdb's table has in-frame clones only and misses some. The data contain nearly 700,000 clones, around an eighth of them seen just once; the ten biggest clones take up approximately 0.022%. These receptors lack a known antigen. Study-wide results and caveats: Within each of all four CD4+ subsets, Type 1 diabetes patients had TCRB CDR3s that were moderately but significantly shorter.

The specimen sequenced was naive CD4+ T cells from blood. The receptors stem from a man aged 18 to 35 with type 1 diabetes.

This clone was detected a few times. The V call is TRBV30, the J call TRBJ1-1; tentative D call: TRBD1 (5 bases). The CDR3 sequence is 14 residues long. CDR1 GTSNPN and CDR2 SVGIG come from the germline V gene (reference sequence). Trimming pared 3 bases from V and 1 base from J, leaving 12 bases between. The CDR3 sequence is CAWRVGAGNTEAFF. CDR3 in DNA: TGTGCCTGGAGGGTTGGGGCTGGGAACACTGAAGCTTTCTTT.

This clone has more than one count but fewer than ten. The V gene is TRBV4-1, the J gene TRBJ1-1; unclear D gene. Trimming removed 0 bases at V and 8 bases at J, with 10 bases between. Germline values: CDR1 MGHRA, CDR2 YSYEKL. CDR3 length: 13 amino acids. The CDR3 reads CASSQDRTSEAFF. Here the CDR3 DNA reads TGCGCCAGCAGCCAAGATCGGACGTCGGAAGCTTTCTTT.

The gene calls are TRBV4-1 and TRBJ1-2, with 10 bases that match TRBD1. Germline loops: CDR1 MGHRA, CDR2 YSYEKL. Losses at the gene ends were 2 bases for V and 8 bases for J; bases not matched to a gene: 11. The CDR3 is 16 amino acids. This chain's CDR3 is CASSQQTGTGVLGYTF. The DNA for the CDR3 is TGCGCCAGCAGCCAACAAACCGGGACAGGGGTATTAGGCTACACCTTC.

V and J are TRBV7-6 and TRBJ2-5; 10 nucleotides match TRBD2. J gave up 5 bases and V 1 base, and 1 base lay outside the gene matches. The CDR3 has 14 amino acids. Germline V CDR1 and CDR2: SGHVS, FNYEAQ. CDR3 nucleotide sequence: TGTGCCAGCAGCTTAGGTAGCGGGGGGGAGACCCAGTACTTC. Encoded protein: CASSLGSGGETQYF.

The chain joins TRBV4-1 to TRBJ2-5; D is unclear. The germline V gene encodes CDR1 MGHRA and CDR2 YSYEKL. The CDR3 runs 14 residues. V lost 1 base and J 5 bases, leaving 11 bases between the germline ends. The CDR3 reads CASSQGGSMETQYF. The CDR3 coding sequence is TGCGCCAGCAGCCAAGGTGGCAGTATGGAGACCCAGTACTTC.

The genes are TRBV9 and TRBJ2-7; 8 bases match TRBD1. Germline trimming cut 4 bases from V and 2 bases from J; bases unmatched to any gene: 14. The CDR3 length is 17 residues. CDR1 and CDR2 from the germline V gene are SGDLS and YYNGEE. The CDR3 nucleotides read TGTGCCAGCAGCTCTCGTCCCGGGACAGGTTTACCCTACGAGCAGTACTTC. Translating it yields CASSSRPGTGLPYEQYF.

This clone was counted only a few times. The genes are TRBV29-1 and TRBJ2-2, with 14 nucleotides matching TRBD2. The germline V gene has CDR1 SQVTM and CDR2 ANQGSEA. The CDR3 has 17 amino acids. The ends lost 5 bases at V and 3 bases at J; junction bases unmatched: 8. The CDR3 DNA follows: TGCAGCGTTTGCGGACTAGCGGGGGGTACGGACACCGGGGAGCTGTTTTTT. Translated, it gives CSVCGLAGGTDTGELFF.

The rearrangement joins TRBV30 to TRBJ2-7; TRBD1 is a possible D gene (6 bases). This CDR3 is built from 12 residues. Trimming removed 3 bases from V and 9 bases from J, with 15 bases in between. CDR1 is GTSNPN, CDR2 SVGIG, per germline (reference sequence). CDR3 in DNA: TGTGCCTGGAGGCCGACAGGAGAAGGGCAGTACTTC. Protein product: CAWRPTGEGQYF.

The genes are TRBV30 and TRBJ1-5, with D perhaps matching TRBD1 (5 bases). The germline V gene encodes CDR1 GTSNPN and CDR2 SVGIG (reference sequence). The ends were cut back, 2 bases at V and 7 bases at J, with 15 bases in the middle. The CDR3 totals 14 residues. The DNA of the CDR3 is TGTGCCTGGAGTTTAGCAGGGCTGGAGCAGCCCCAGCATTTT. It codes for CAWSLAGLEQPQHF.

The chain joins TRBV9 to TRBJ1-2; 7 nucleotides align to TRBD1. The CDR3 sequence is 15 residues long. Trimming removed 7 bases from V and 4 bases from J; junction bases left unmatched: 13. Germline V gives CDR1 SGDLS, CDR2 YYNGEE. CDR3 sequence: CASRGGTEGAYGYTF. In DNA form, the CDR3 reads TGTGCCAGCCGAGGGGGGACAGAAGGAGCCTATGGCTACACCTTC.

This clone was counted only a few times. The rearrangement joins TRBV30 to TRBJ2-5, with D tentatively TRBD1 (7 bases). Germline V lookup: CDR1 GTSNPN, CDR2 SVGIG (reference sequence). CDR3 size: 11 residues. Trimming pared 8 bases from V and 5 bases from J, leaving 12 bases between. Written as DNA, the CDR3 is TGTGCCGGAGGGGGCTGGGAGACCCAGTACTTC. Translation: CAGGGWETQYF.

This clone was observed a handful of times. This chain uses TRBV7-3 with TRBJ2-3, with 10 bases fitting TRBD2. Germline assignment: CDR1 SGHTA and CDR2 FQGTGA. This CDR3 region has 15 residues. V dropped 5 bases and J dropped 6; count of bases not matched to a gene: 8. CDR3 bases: TGTGCCAGCAGCCCCTACACGACTAGCGGGGATACGCAGTATTTT. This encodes CASSPYTTSGDTQYF.